This T cell receptor beta chain was recorded in a study of blood T cell repertoires in COVID-19. Background on the study: Samples came from the United States, Italy and Spain, spanning acute and convalescent COVID-19.

Exposed enrollees had met someone with a PCR-confirmed or clinician-diagnosed COVID-19 case at some point within the 2 weeks before study entry. Libraries were prepared by immunoSEQ multiplex PCR; TCRdb keeps only in-frame clonotypes and omits some of them. This table holds 350,000 to 500,000 clones, roughly 84% found once. The sequence was obtained from a woman aged 18-29 years who had been exposed to COVID-19. The sample taken for sequencing was PBMCs or T cells enriched from blood (not recorded which).

The DNA for the CDR3 is TGCGCCACCGCCAACCCCCTAAGTAAGGGAGGCAATGAGCAGTTCTTC. Translation: CATANPLSKGGNEQFF. J is TRBJ2-1 and V is TRBV5-1; tentative D call: TRBD2 (6 bases). Germline CDR1 is SGHRS and CDR2 is YFSETQ. The CDR3 has 16 residues. V was pared by 9 bases and J by 6 bases, with 25 bases between.